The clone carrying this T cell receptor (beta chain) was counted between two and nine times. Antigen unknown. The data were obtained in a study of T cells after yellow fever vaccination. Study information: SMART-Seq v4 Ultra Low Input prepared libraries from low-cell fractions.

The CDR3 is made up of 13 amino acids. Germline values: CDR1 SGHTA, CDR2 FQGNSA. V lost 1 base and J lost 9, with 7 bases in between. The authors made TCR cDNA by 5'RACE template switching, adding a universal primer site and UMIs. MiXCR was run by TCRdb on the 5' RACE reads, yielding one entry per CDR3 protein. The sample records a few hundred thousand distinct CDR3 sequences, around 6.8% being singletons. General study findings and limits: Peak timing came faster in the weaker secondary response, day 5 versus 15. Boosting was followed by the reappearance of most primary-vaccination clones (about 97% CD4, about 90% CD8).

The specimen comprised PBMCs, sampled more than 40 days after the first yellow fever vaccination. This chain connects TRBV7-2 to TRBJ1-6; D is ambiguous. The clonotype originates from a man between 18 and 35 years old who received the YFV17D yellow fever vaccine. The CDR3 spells CASSLVSGSPLHF. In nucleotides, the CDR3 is TGTGCCAGCAGCTTAGTGTCAGGTTCACCCCTCCACTTT.